The clone carrying this TCR beta chain was recorded a few times. Aged 18 to 65, the patients had hyperthyroidism that was newly diagnosed and had lasted under 2 months. Every diagnosis used clinical symptoms, serum thyroxine and TRAb, thyroid ultrasound and orbital computed tomography. This specimen comes from a study of T cells in Graves' hyperthyroidism and ophthalmopathy. About the study: At initial diagnosis, before any treatment had begun, peripheral blood was obtained.

TCR beta CDR3 regions were amplified from RNA transcripts. HTBI primers were employed in a first-round RT-PCR of the TCR CDR3. TCRdb processed the multiplex PCR reads anew with MiXCR; each CDR3 protein has one entry. The repertoire holds about 290,000 distinct CDR3 sequences, with roughly 13% as singletons. The TCR comes from a woman in her forties with Graves' hyperthyroidism. What was sequenced was blood.

The CDR3 DNA sequence: TGCAGCGTCCCGCTTCGCGGGTACAATGAGCAGTTCTTC. Protein sequence: CSVPLRGYNEQFF. V is TRBV29-1 and J is TRBJ2-1; D possibly corresponds to TRBD2 (5 bases). The germline V gene has CDR1 SQVTM and CDR2 ANQGSEA. V dropped 6 bases and J dropped 4 bases, with 13 bases sitting between them. This CDR3 contains 13 residues.